The 21 T cell receptor beta chains presented below share a single source sample, sequenced in a study of immune evolution from preneoplasia to lung adenocarcinoma. TCRdb's table, derived via immunoSEQ multiplex PCR, lists solely in-frame clones and lacks some. The sample has 25,000 or so clones; about two thirds are singletons. Material for sequencing was FFPE invasive lung adenocarcinoma tissue. The receptors shown here come from a person between 55 and 69 years old with invasive lung adenocarcinoma. Some clones in this sample may be carry-over from other donors' samples.

The chain has TRBV5-4 and TRBJ1-4; no clear D. V dropped 0 bases and J dropped 3 bases, with 3 bases sitting between them. The length of the CDR3 is 13 residues. Germline V gene lookup returns CDR1 SGHNT and CDR2 YYREEE (reference sequence). The CDR3 bases are TGTGCCAGCAGCTTGGCGGCTAATGAAAAACTGTTTTTT. This sequence encodes CASSLAANEKLFF.

This clone showed up just once. The chain couples TRBV5-1 to TRBJ2-4; 7 bases align to TRBD2. Unmatched junction bases numbered 3, after V lost 0 bases and J lost 6 bases. This CDR3 has 14 amino acids. Germline V gene sequence: CDR1 SGHRS, CDR2 YFSETQ. Here the CDR3 reads CASSLGAGSNIQYF. The CDR3 coding sequence is TGCGCCAGCAGCTTGGGAGCGGGGTCAAACATTCAGTACTTC.

This clone was seen only a few times. The chain couples TRBV27 to TRBJ1-4, with TRBD1 identical over 9 bases. Germline V gene lookup returns CDR1 MNHEY and CDR2 SMNVEV (reference sequence). The CDR3 has 14 residues. V lost 6 bases and J lost 5; bases outside the gene matches: 4. The DNA for the CDR3 is TGTGCCAGCAGACGACAGGGGGGAAATGAAAAACTGTTTTTT. Translated, it gives CASRRQGGNEKLFF.

V is TRBV4-1 and J is TRBJ1-1, with D unclear. V gave up 1 base and J gave up 1 base, with 4 bases separating them. Germline CDR1 and CDR2: MGHRA and YSYEKL. The CDR3 totals 13 residues. The CDR3 reads CASSQGRNTEAFF. The CDR3 nucleotides are TGCGCCAGCAGCCAAGGGCGGAACACTGAAGCTTTCTTT.

This chain connects TRBV7-9 to TRBJ1-2; tentatively, D is TRBD1 (6 bases). The CDR3 is made up of 13 amino acids. The germline CDR1 and CDR2 sequences are SEHNR and FQNEAQ (reference sequence). V was cut by 5 bases and J by 4 bases, with 11 bases left in between. The DNA for the CDR3 is TGTGCCAGCAGCCCCGGGGACACCTATGGCTACACCTTC. This codes for CASSPGDTYGYTF. Filled out from reference TRBV7-9 and TRBJ1-2, the complete variable domain reads DTGVSQNPRHKITKRGQNVTFRCDPISEHNRLYWYRQTLGQGPEFLTYFQNEAQLEKSRLLSDRFSAERPKGSFSTLEIQRTEQGDSAMYLCASSPGDTYGYTFGSGTRLTVV.

The chain recombines TRBV6-1 with TRBJ2-7; D might be TRBD1 (6 bases). This CDR3 has 15 residues. In germline, CDR1 is MNHNS, CDR2 SASEGT. Trimming took off 6 bases at V and 3 bases at J, with 18 bases between the two ends. The CDR3 nucleotides are TGTGCCAGCAGGAGACAGGCCAGACCCGACTACGAGCAGTACTTC. This translates into CASRRQARPDYEQYF.

This clone came up a few times. The rearrangement uses TRBV6-4 and TRBJ2-3; a possible D gene is TRBD2 (6 bases). V lost 8 bases, J lost 3 bases, and 12 bases lay in between. The CDR3 runs 13 residues. Germline V lookup: CDR1 MRHNA, CDR2 SNTAGT. CDR3 protein: CASGGRSTDTQYF. The CDR3 DNA sequence: TGTGCCAGCGGAGGGAGGTCAACAGATACGCAGTATTTT.

The rearrangement uses TRBV7-9 and TRBJ2-1, with 16 bases lining up with TRBD2. CDR1 is SEHNR, CDR2 FQNEAQ, per germline (reference sequence). This CDR3 has 15 amino acids. Trimming took 2 bases from V and 15 from J; bases not matched to a gene: 7. The CDR3 nucleotides read TGTGCCAGCAGCTTACTAGGGACTAGCGGGAGGGCCCCGTTCTTC. Its protein product is CASSLLGTSGRAPFF.

This sequence joins TRBV6-6 and TRBJ2-7; D unresolved. The germline gives CDR1 MNHNY, CDR2 SVGAGI (reference sequence). V was cut by 5 bases and J by 6 bases, with 20 bases left in between. The CDR3 loop spans 15 amino acids. The CDR3 nucleotides read TGTGCCAGCAGTCCCTCGGTCCTTATGGTTGGCGAGCAGTACTTC. Its protein product is CASSPSVLMVGEQYF.

The genes are TRBV2 and TRBJ2-5, with D perhaps assigned TRBD1 or TRBD2 (5 bases each). This CDR3 contains 12 residues. V lost 6 bases and J lost 5, with 10 bases in between. CDR1 is SNHLY, CDR2 FYNNEI, per germline. The CDR3 nucleotides read TGTGCCAGCAGGAGTTGGGACGAGACCCAGTACTTC. It translates to CASRSWDETQYF.

The chain carries TRBV28 and TRBJ2-4, with 7 bases fitting TRBD1. The CDR3 consists of 13 residues. After removal of 6 bases from V and 5 bases from J, the junction contained 4 bases not matched to a gene. CDR1 is MDHEN and CDR2 is SYDVKM in the germline V gene. The CDR3 protein is CASRGQRQNIQYF. The CDR3 DNA reads as TGTGCCAGCAGGGGACAGAGACAAAACATTCAGTACTTC.

This clone was counted between two and nine times. The rearrangement uses TRBV7-2 and TRBJ2-7; D gene uncertain. The V and J ends lost 1 base and 2 bases respectively, with 9 bases between them. The CDR3 sequence is 14 residues long. Germline CDR1 reads SGHTA; CDR2 reads FQGNSA. The CDR3 region has the DNA TGTGCCAGCAGCTTAGATGCCATAACCTACGAGCAGTACTTC. Translation: CASSLDAITYEQYF.

Note on this clone: Other nucleotide sequences in the sample specify the same CDR3. The gene calls are TRBV30 and TRBJ1-3; D not certain. Per the germline V gene, CDR1 is GTSNPN and CDR2 is SVGIG (reference sequence). With 2 bases removed from V and 7 bases from J, the gap between germline ends came to 3 bases. The CDR3 contains 10 residues. The CDR3 coding sequence is TGTGCCTGGAGTAGGAACACCATATATTTT. Amino acid sequence: CAWSRNTIYF.

V usage is TRBV20-1 and J usage is TRBJ1-1; D gene uncertain. The CDR3 sequence is 11 residues long. With 6 bases removed from V and 7 bases from J, the gap between germline ends came to 12 bases. CDR1 and CDR2 from the germline V gene are DFQATT and SNEGSKA (reference sequence). The CDR3 nucleotides are TGCAGTGCCGCATTTGGGGATGAAGCTTTCTTT. This encodes CSAAFGDEAFF.

To note about this clone: The identical CDR3 is also encoded by other nucleotide sequences in the sample. This chain joins TRBV6-5 and TRBJ1-5; D gene uncertain. Trimming shortened V by 5 bases and J by 3 bases, and 11 bases separated the two germline ends. The CDR3 sequence is 14 residues long. The germline CDR1 and CDR2 sequences are MNHEY and SVGAGI. The CDR3 coding sequence is TGTGCCAGCAGTCCTGACTCCCCCAATCAGCCCCAGCATTTT. Translated: CASSPDSPNQPQHF.

Judged by abundance, this clone is medium-sized. The genes are TRBV5-6 and TRBJ2-5; 12 bases fit TRBD2. Germline V CDR1 and CDR2: SGHDT, YYEEEE. The trim removed 3 bases at V and 5 bases at J, leaving 5 bases unmatched. CDR3 length: 15 residues. The CDR3, as DNA: TGTGCCAGCAGCTCCCTAGCGGGAGGGAGGGAGACCCAGTACTTC. It yields the protein CASSSLAGGRETQYF.

V gene TRBV6-5 combines with J gene TRBJ2-2; the D gene is possibly TRBD1 (6 bases). CDR1 is MNHEY, CDR2 SVGAGI, per germline. CDR3 length: 12 amino acids. With 10 bases removed from V and 1 base from J, the gap between germline ends came to 7 bases. Here the CDR3 DNA reads TGTGCCACCAGGGGGAACACCGGGGAGCTGTTTTTT. Translating gives CATRGNTGELFF.

The rearrangement uses TRBV11-2 and TRBJ2-1, with 8 bases identical to TRBD2. Germline V CDR1 and CDR2: SGHAT, FQNNGV. J gave up 7 bases and V 7 bases, and 9 bases lay outside the gene matches. There are 14 residues in the CDR3. CDR3 loop: CASTATTGGNEQFF. The CDR3 DNA is TGTGCCAGCACTGCGACTACGGGGGGGAATGAGCAGTTCTTC.

The genes are TRBV7-8 and TRBJ2-5, with D unclear. Per germline, CDR1 SGHVS and CDR2 FQNEAQ. The CDR3 consists of 15 residues. Trimming removed 2 bases from V and 5 bases from J, with 15 bases in between. The CDR3 loop reads CASSLRPLHLETQYF. CDR3 nucleotides: TGTGCCAGCAGCTTAAGGCCGCTACATCTGGAGACCCAGTACTTC.

The chain has TRBV12-5 and TRBJ1-5, with 9 positions matching TRBD1. V shed 4 bases, J shed 2 bases, and the junction held 3 bases outside the gene matches. From germline, CDR1 is LGHNT and CDR2 FRNRAP. This CDR3 has 15 amino acids. In nucleotides, the CDR3 is TGTGCTAGTGGTTCTGACAGGGGGGGCAATCAGCCCCAGCATTTT. This sequence encodes CASGSDRGGNQPQHF.

The chain links TRBV28 to TRBJ2-3; D may be TRBD2 (6 bases). The CDR3 totals 17 residues. V was pared by 4 bases and J by 4 bases, with 21 bases between. Germline lookup yields CDR1 MDHEN and CDR2 SYDVKM. CDR3 region: CASSSVAAAPWPDTQYF. The CDR3 DNA follows: TGTGCCAGCAGTTCTGTAGCGGCGGCTCCTTGGCCAGATACGCAGTATTTT.